Listed here are 15 T cell receptor beta chains from one sample, sequenced in a study of blood T cell repertoires in COVID-19. Generated by immunoSEQ multiplex PCR, the TCRdb table keeps only in-frame clones and is missing some. The data contain about 70,000 clones, approximately 89% of them seen just once; the ten biggest clones take up roughly 35%. Specimen: peripheral blood. The source is a woman older than 75 with active or convalescent COVID-19.

The gene calls are TRBV7-9 and TRBJ1-1; 8 bases are shared with TRBD1. The CDR3 contains 15 residues. Losses at the gene ends were 3 bases for V and 4 bases for J; bases not matched to a gene: 7. Germline V gene data show CDR1 as SEHNR and CDR2 as FQNEAQ (reference sequence). As DNA, the CDR3 is TGTGCCAGCAGCTTCATTGGACAGGGTTTCACTGAAGCTTTCTTT. Translated, it gives CASSFIGQGFTEAFF.

This clone has just a few counts. The chain employs TRBV7-2 and TRBJ2-5; TRBD2 matches 11 bases. The CDR3 consists of 15 residues. CDR1 SGHTA and CDR2 FQGNSA come from the germline V gene. V gave up 3 bases and J gave up 4 bases; unmatched junction bases: 4. CDR3 sequence: CASSLTSGARETQYF. CDR3 nucleotide sequence: TGTGCCAGCAGCTTGACTAGCGGGGCCCGAGAGACCCAGTACTTC.

The chain uses TRBV19 and TRBJ1-5; D is possibly TRBD1 (5 bases). CDR1 and CDR2 from the germline V gene are LNHDA and SQIVND (reference sequence). CDR3 length equals 14 residues. V gave up 7 bases and J gave up 7 bases, with 17 bases separating them. The CDR3 loop reads CASNPGLRVQPQHF. The CDR3 region has the DNA TGTGCCAGTAACCCAGGGCTACGGGTGCAGCCCCAGCATTTT.

This clone was detected ten times or more. This chain links TRBV29-1 with TRBJ2-1; no definite D call. Germline assignment: CDR1 SQVTM and CDR2 ANQGSEA. The V end was cut by 8 bases, the J end by 0 bases, with 23 bases between. This CDR3 comprises 17 residues. This chain's CDR3 is CSQHTAALDRSYNEQFF. In DNA form, the CDR3 reads TGCAGCCAGCATACCGCCGCCCTAGACCGCTCCTACAATGAGCAGTTCTTC.

The chain employs TRBV9 and TRBJ2-7; 9 bases are shared with TRBD1. V shed 4 bases and J 6 bases; nucleotides not matched to a gene: 8. Germline CDR1 reads SGDLS; CDR2 reads YYNGEE. CDR3 length: 14 amino acids. CDR3 in amino acids: CASSLQGAGGEQYF. The CDR3 coding sequence is TGTGCCAGCAGCCTACAGGGGGCTGGGGGCGAGCAGTACTTC. The full variable domain, in which reference TRBV9 and TRBJ2-7 provide the parts outside the CDR3, is DSGVTQTPKHLITATGQRVTLRCSPRSGDLSVYWYQQSLDQGLQFLIQYYNGEERAKGNILERFSAQQFPDLHSELNLSSLELGDSALYFCASSLQGAGGEQYFGPGTRLTVT.

This chain joins TRBV29-1 and TRBJ1-5; D is unclear. CDR1 SQVTM and CDR2 ANQGSEA come from the germline V gene. The length of the CDR3 is 15 residues. Between the trimmed V and J ends, which lost 6 bases and 2 bases, there was a span of 17 bases. The CDR3: CSVSEGLLGNQPQHF. For the CDR3, the DNA is TGCAGCGTATCAGAGGGTTTACTAGGCAATCAGCCCCAGCATTTT. Filled out from reference TRBV29-1 and TRBJ1-5, the complete variable domain reads SAVISQKPSRDICQRGTSLTIQCQVDSQVTMMFWYRQQPGQSLTLIATANQGSEATYESGFVIDKFPISRPNLTFSTLTVSNMSPEDSSIYLCSVSEGLLGNQPQHFGDGTRLSIL.

This clone was seen only a few times. The V gene is TRBV19, the J gene TRBJ1-5; D not certain. From germline, CDR1 is LNHDA and CDR2 SQIVND (reference sequence). Trimming took off 7 bases at V and 6 bases at J, with 10 bases between the two ends. The CDR3 runs 12 residues. CDR3 DNA sequence: TGTGCCAGTAATGTGTTGGCTCAGCCCCAGCATTTT. Encoded protein: CASNVLAQPQHF.

Relative to its sample, this clone is medium-sized. The rearrangement joins TRBV2 to TRBJ1-1; D unresolved. The CDR3 extends over 11 amino acids. Trimming shortened V by 7 bases and J by 4 bases, and 7 bases separated the two germline ends. CDR1 and CDR2 from the germline V gene are SNHLY and FYNNEI. The CDR3 DNA is TGTGCCAGCATCTTGAGCACTGAAGCTTTCTTT. This encodes CASILSTEAFF.

The chain is built from TRBV13 and TRBJ1-4, with D perhaps TRBD1 (6 bases). The CDR3 has 15 residues. Trimming removed 5 bases at V and 0 bases at J, with 10 bases between. CDR1 is PRHDT and CDR2 is FYEKMQ in the germline V gene (reference sequence). DNA for the CDR3: TGTGCCAGCAGCACGTACAGGGCAACTAATGAAAAACTGTTTTTT. Amino acids: CASSTYRATNEKLFF.

The J gene is TRBJ2-2, the V gene TRBV27; tentatively, D is TRBD2 (5 bases). In germline, CDR1 is MNHEY, CDR2 SMNVEV (reference sequence). The CDR3 has 14 residues. V dropped 5 bases and J dropped 7 bases, with 14 bases sitting between them. CDR3 protein: CASSEGRGDGELFF. CDR3 DNA: TGTGCCAGCAGTGAAGGTCGGGGTGACGGGGAGCTGTTTTTT.

V is TRBV6-5 and J is TRBJ2-5; the match to TRBD1 covers 7 bases. The CDR3 contains 13 residues. The germline V gene has CDR1 MNHEY and CDR2 SVGAGI. The junction had 8 bases not matched to a gene; V was cut back by 8 bases and J by 5 bases. The CDR3 DNA is TGTGCCAGCGGATCGACAGGGCTGGAGACCCAGTACTTC. It specifies CASGSTGLETQYF.

J is TRBJ2-1 and V is TRBV30; 13 nucleotides agree with TRBD2. This CDR3 comprises 20 residues. V dropped 2 bases and J dropped 8; count of bases not matched to a gene: 21. Germline V CDR1 and CDR2: GTSNPN, SVGIG (reference sequence). CDR3 sequence: CAWSYPDGLAGANSYDEQFF. The CDR3 DNA reads as TGTGCCTGGAGTTATCCCGACGGACTAGCGGGGGCCAACAGTTACGATGAGCAGTTCTTC.

This clone was seen a single time. J is TRBJ2-1 and V is TRBV18; tentative D call: TRBD1 (8 bases). V was clipped by 5 bases and J by 3 bases, with 14 bases between them. The CDR3 is 15 amino acids. Germline values: CDR1 KGHSH, CDR2 LQKENI. CDR3 nucleotides: TGTGCCAGCTCATCAACAGGGGGGGACTACAATGAGCAGTTCTTC. Its protein is CASSSTGGDYNEQFF.

This sequence joins TRBV7-9 and TRBJ2-5; possibly TRBD1 for D (6 bases). The CDR3 is made up of 16 amino acids. V lost 2 bases to trimming and J lost 3 bases, with 16 bases between them. The V gene's germline CDR1 is SEHNR and CDR2 FQNEAQ (reference sequence). CDR3 DNA sequence: TGTGCCAGCAGCTTAACTAGGGGTGCAGGGGAAGAGACCCAGTACTTC. Protein product: CASSLTRGAGEETQYF.

The rearrangement joins TRBV7-6 to TRBJ1-1, with a possible D match to TRBD1 (6 bases). Germline V gives CDR1 SGHVS, CDR2 FNYEAQ. The CDR3 extends over 16 amino acids. V lost 1 base and J lost 1, with 13 bases in between. The CDR3: CASSLELRGWNTEAFF. The DNA for the CDR3 is TGTGCCAGCAGCTTAGAACTCAGGGGTTGGAACACTGAAGCTTTCTTT.